Listed here is a single T cell receptor (beta chain). Its recognized antigen is unknown. No much larger clonotype is one base removed from it; base qualities were not supplied. From the germline V gene, CDR1 is SGHVS and CDR2 is FNYEAQ. Its CDR3 holds 16 amino acids, cysteine through phenylalanine. CDR3 DNA only is kept here, 48 bases in frame from base 1. From V the trimming removes 5 bases and from J it removes 2 bases, while the gene matches leave 9 bases of the junction unaccounted for. This specimen belongs to a study of blood T cell repertoires in COVID-19 (dated by TCRdb to 2020 to 2022). Context from the whole study: Samples covering the acute and convalescent phases of COVID-19 were provided by collaborators in the United States, Italy and Spain. The material from the prospective study consisted of cDNA or gDNA derived from T cells, B-cell-depleted T cells, or PBMCs. Where available, HLA class I and class II types were obtained from metadata supplied by the sample provider rather than from assay-based typing. The repertoires were released in a freely available public database intended as a resource for research on the immune response to SARS-CoV-2. Subjects who had been exposed to COVID-19, were actively infected with it, or had recovered from it provided the deeply sampled blood TCRbeta repertoires that made up the dataset. The samples were drawn from the first 160 participants of the ongoing ImmuneRACE study and from 1,254 subjects provided by 6 global collaborators. A de-identified subject ID, COVID-19 status, age in years and sex were almost always included in the sample metadata. Beyond this particular receptor, the publication reports: The amount of clinical and demographic metadata varied by source and participant and was provided uncurated.

TCRbeta CDR3 regions were amplified from genomic DNA by means of the immunoSEQ Assay, a bias-controlled multiplex PCR. In the authors' own workflow: The number of nucleated cells in each sample was estimated from the amplification of reference gene primers within the assay. To quantify the absolute abundance of each unique TCRbeta CDR3 rearrangement, sequence reads were collapsed and filtered. Productive Simpson clonality was computed per sample as the square root of Simpson's diversity index over productive rearrangements. The source is immuneACCESS, and TCRdb retained only in-frame sequences with V and J called. Part of the clones is not carried over; for the studies checked, unresolved V genes explain less than half of this, and the remainder is unexplained. V, J and clone size are those of that table, while D and trimming were read from the DNA. Recorded for this sample are around 120,000 clones; around 88% of them occurred a single time. The leading ten clones occupy roughly 0.94% of the sample.

Each collaborating institution followed its own protocols to collect whole blood in K2EDTA tubes. For TCRbeta analysis, collaborators shipped samples in one of three forms: frozen whole blood, isolated PBMCs, or DNA extracted from either of those sample types. This TCR was recovered from a woman aged 45 to 65 with active or convalescent COVID-19. Material for sequencing was peripheral blood. This sequence uses TRBV7-6 and TRBJ2-7; 10 central nucleotides agree with TRBD2. The base sequence is TGTGCCAGCAGCCCAGGGGCTAGCGGGGGAACCTACGAGCAGTACTTC. This yields the protein CASSPGASGGTYEQYF. With the rest looked up from the reference TRBV7-6 and TRBJ2-7 genes rather than sequenced, the full variable domain is GAGVSQSPRYKVTKRGQDVALRCDPISGHVSLYWYRQALGQGPEFLTYFNYEAQQDKSGLPNDRFSAERPEGSISTLTIQRTEQRDSAMYRCASSPGASGGTYEQYFGPGTRLTVT.